This entry describes one TCR beta chain. Its antigen is as yet unknown. The sample originates from a study of cytomegalovirus exposure and HLA in healthy donors. Notes on the study in general: Analysis was carried out at a later point, and it linked a missense DCLRE1C variant to TCR beta V- and J-gene trimming. Reportedly, cytomegalovirus status was diagnosed with high sensitivity and specificity. Further analysis, carried out later, found HLA-associated TCR beta chains more clonally expanded than equally common other chains.

The germline gives CDR1 GTSNPN, CDR2 SVGIG (reference sequence). The CDR3 is made up of 13 amino acids. Trimming left V 5 bases short and J 2 bases short, with 13 bases between. PCR primers comprised 60 Vbeta and 13 Jbeta primers. The protocol was immunoSEQ multiplex PCR, while the TCRdb copy is restricted to in-frame clones and leaves out a portion. Found here are about 190,000 clones, about four fifths of them singletons; the top ten hold roughly 1.6%. The gene calls are TRBV30 and TRBJ2-7; D possibly corresponds to TRBD2 (5 bases). The sequenced sample consisted of PBMCs. The clonotype originates from a man aged 50 to 60 in good health and CMV-seronegative. CDR3 DNA sequence: TGTGCCTGGCGACGGGGAAACCCCTACGAGCAGTACTTC. Amino acids: CAWRRGNPYEQYF.